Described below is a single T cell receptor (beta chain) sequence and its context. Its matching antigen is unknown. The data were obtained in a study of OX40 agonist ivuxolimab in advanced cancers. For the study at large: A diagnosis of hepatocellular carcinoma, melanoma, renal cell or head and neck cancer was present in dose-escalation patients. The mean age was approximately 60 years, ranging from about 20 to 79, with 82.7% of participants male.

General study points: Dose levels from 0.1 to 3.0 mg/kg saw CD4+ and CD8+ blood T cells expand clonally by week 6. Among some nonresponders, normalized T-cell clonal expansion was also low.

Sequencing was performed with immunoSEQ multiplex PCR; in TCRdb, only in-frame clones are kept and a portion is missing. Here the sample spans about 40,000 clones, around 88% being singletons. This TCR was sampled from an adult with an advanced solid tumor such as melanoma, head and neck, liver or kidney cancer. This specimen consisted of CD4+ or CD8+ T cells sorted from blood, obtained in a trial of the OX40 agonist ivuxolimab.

In DNA form, the CDR3 reads TGTGCCAGCAGCTTATACTCCGACCAAGAGACCCAGTACTTC. It encodes CASSLYSDQETQYF. V and J are TRBV6-5 and TRBJ2-5, with unresolved D. Germline lookup yields CDR1 MNHEY and CDR2 SVGAGI. The CDR3 consists of 14 residues. Deletions cut 6 bases from V and 0 bases from J, with 11 bases between.